The T cell receptor beta chain described here comes from a study of cytomegalovirus exposure and HLA in healthy donors. Vbeta (60) and Jbeta (13) primers were used in the PCR. Repertoires were generated with immunoSEQ multiplex PCR, while TCRdb's copy carries only in-frame clones and drops some. The sample has tens of thousands of clones; 70% to 80% are singletons. Germline CDR1 SEHNR, CDR2 FQNEAQ (reference sequence). CDR3 size: 15 residues. V was clipped by 4 bases and J by 7 bases; unmatched bases: 7. This clone was observed a handful of times. The TCR comes from a man in his late teens or twenties in good health and CMV-seropositive. The chain is built from TRBV7-9 and TRBJ1-4, with 9 bases aligning to TRBD1. The sequenced sample consisted of PBMCs. The CDR3 spells CASSSRTGEGEKLFF. The CDR3 DNA reads as TGTGCCAGCAGCTCCCGGACAGGGGAGGGTGAAAAACTGTTTTTT.